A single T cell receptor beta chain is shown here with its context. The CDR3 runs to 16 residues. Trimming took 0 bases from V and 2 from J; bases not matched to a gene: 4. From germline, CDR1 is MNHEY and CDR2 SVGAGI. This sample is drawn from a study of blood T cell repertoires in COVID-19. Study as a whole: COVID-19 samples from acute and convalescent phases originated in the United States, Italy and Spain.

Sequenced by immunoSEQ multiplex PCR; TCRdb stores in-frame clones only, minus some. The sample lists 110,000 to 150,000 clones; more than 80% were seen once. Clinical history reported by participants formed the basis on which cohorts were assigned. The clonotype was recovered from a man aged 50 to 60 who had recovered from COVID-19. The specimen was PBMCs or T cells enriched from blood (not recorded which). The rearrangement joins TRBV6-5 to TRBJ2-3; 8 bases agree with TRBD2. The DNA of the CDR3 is TGTGCCAGCAGTTACTCGGGACTAGGACTCACAGATACGCAGTATTTT. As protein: CASSYSGLGLTDTQYF.